The rows below give T cell receptor beta chains drawn from one sample of a study of OX40 agonist ivuxolimab in advanced cancers. The repertoire was sequenced with immunoSEQ multiplex PCR; TCRdb's copy has only in-frame clones and lacks some. Found here are roughly 68,000 clones, about 91% of them singletons; the top ten hold roughly 1%. Source: CD4+ or CD8+ T cells sorted from blood, taken in a trial of the OX40 agonist ivuxolimab. The source of these receptors is an adult with an advanced solid tumor such as melanoma, head and neck, liver or kidney cancer. Both conserved end residues are part of each CDR3. The order of the fields is CDR3 length, V gene, clone size, J gene, D gene, CDR3 DNA, CDR3 protein. A D gene is named only where the DNA matches it firmly. Clone size appears in some rows only: once, few, many, or a class for an expanded clone.

length: 13
V: TRBV30
size: -
J: TRBJ1-3
D: -
DNA: TGTGCCTGGCAAGCAATCTCTGGAAACACCATATATTTT
CDR3: CAWQAISGNTIYF

length: 18
V: TRBV5-1
size: -
J: TRBJ1-3
D: TRBD1
DNA: TGCGCCAGCAGCTTGGAGCGGCAGGGGGTAATCTCTGGAAACACCATATATTTT
CDR3: CASSLERQGVISGNTIYF

length: 13
V: TRBV10-1
size: -
J: TRBJ1-3
D: -
DNA: TGCGCCAGCAGTCTCGGCCCTGGAAACACCATATATTTT
CDR3: CASSLGPGNTIYF

length: 14
V: TRBV10-2
size: -
J: TRBJ1-2
D: TRBD1
DNA: TGCGCCACCCACTCGACAGGGACTAACTATGGCTACACCTTC
CDR3: CATHSTGTNYGYTF

length: 15
V: TRBV6-5
size: few
J: TRBJ1-3
D: TRBD1
DNA: TGTGCCAGCAGGACTGAGGGACAGTCAGGAAACACCATATATTTT
CDR3: CASRTEGQSGNTIYF

length: 12
V: TRBV2
size: -
J: TRBJ2-3
D: TRBD1
DNA: TGTGCCAGCGGGGGACAGGACAATACGCAGTATTTT
CDR3: CASGGQDNTQYF

length: 13
V: TRBV19
size: -
J: TRBJ1-4
D: TRBD1
DNA: TGTGCCAGTGCGACAGGGTCGAGAGAAAAACTGTTTTTT
CDR3: CASATGSREKLFF

length: 13
V: TRBV21-1
size: -
J: TRBJ1-1
D: -
DNA: TGTGCCAGCAGCAATGGAAGGGATGATGAAGCTTTCTTT
CDR3: CASSNGRDDEAFF

length: 17
V: TRBV5-1
size: -
J: TRBJ2-2
D: TRBD2
DNA: TGCGCCAGCACCAAGGGACTAGCGGGAATGGACACCGGGGAGCTGTTTTTT
CDR3: CASTKGLAGMDTGELFF

length: 13
V: TRBV5-4
size: -
J: TRBJ2-1
D: TRBD2
DNA: TGTGCCAGCAGCCCCGGGACTAGCAATGAGCAGTTCTTC
CDR3: CASSPGTSNEQFF

length: 15
V: TRBV7-3
size: -
J: TRBJ2-1
D: TRBD2
DNA: TGTGCCAGCAGCCAAACGGGAGGCCCCGCCTATGAGCAGTTCTTC
CDR3: CASSQTGGPAYEQFF

length: 18
V: TRBV27
size: -
J: TRBJ2-1
D: TRBD2
DNA: TGTGCCAGCAGTTTAATTTCGACTAGCCTGAATTCCTACAATGAGCAGTTCTTC
CDR3: CASSLISTSLNSYNEQFF

length: 15
V: TRBV29-1
size: -
J: TRBJ2-5
D: -
DNA: TGCAGCGTTCTCCCTGCAAAGGGGCCTGGAGAGACCCAGTACTTC
CDR3: CSVLPAKGPGETQYF

length: 15
V: TRBV2
size: -
J: TRBJ2-7
D: -
DNA: TGTGCCAGCAGTGATGCCCGGAGTTATACCTACGAGCAGTACTTC
CDR3: CASSDARSYTYEQYF

length: 16
V: TRBV19
size: -
J: TRBJ2-1
D: TRBD2
DNA: TGTGCCAGTAGTATCCTCGGACTAGCAGGATACAATGAGCAGTTCTTC
CDR3: CASSILGLAGYNEQFF

length: 14
V: TRBV30
size: -
J: TRBJ1-2
D: TRBD1
DNA: TGTGCCTGGAGTGCCGGGACAGGGGTCTATGGCTACACCTTC
CDR3: CAWSAGTGVYGYTF

length: 13
V: TRBV5-1
size: -
J: TRBJ2-7
D: -
DNA: TGCGCCAGCAGCGTCCTCTTGGGGGGTGAGCAGTACTTC
CDR3: CASSVLLGGEQYF

length: 12
V: TRBV11-2
size: -
J: TRBJ1-6
D: -
DNA: TGTGCCAGCAGCTTAGCACGTTCACCCCTCCACTTT
CDR3: CASSLARSPLHF